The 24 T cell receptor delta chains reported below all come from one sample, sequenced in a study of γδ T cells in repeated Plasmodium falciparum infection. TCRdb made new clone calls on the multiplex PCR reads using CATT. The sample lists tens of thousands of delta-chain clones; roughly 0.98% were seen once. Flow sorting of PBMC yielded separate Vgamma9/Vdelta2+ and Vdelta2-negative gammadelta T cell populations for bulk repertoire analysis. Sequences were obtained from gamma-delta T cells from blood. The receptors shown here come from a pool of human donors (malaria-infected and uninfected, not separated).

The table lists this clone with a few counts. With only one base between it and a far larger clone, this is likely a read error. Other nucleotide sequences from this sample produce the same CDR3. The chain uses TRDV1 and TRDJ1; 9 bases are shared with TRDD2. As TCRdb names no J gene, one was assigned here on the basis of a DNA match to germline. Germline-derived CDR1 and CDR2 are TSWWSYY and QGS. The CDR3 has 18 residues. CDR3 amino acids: CALGNLPTKSTYTDKLIF. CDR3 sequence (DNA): TGTGCCCTTGGGAACCTTCCTACGAAGTCTACGTACACCGATAAACTCATCTTT.

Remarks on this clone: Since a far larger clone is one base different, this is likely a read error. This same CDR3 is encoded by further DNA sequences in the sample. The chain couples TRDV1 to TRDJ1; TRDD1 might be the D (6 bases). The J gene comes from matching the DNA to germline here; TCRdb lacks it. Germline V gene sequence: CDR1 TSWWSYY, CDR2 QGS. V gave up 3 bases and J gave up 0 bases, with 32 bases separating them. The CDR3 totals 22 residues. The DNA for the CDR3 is TGTGCTCTTGGGGATGCTCTTCCCGCGAAAAATAGGTACCCCCAGTACACCGATAAACTCATCTTT. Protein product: CALGDALPAKNRYPQYTDKLIF.

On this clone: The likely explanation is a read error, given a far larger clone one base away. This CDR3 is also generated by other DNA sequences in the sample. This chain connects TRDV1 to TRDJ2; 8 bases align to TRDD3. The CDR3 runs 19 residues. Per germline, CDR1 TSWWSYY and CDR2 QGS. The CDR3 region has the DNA TGTGCCCTTGGGCCTCCGGTACTGGGGGGCCCCGCTTTGACAGCACAACTCTTCTTT. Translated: CALGPPVLGGPALTAQLFF.

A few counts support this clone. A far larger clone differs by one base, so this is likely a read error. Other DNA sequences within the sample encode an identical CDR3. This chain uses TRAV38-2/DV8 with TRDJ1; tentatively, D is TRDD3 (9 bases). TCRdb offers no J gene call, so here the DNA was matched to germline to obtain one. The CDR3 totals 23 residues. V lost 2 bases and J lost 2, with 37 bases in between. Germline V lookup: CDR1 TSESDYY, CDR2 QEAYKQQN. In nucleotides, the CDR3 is TGTGCTTATAGGAGTAAGATATCCTTCCTAGACCCTACTGGGGGACACGGGACCGATAAACTCATCTTT. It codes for CAYRSKISFLDPTGGHGTDKLIF.

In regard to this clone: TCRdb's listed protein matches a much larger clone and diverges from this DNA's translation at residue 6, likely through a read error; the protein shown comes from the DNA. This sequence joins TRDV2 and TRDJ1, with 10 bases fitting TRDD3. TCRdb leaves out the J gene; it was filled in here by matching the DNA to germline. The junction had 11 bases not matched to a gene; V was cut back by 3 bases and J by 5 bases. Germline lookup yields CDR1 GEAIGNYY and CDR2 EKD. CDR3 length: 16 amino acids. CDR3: CACDPSLGDYSDKLIF. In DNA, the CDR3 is TGTGCCTGTGACCCGTCACTGGGGGATTACAGTGATAAACTCATCTTT.

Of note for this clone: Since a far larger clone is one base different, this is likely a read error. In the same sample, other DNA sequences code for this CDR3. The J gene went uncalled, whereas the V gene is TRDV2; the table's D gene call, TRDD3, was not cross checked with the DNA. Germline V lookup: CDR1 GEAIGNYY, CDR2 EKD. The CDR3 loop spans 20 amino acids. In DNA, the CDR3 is TGTGCCTGTGACGACTTGGGGGATACGGCCAGCTCCTGGGACACCCGACAGATGTTCTTC. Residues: CACDDLGDTASSWDTRQMFF.

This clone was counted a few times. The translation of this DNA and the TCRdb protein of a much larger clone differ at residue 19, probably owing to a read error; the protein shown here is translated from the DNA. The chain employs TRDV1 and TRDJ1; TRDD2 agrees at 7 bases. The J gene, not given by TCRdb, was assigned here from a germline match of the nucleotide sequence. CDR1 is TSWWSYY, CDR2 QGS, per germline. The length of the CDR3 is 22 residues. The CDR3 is CALGELIPTAGTPSKYTDRLIF. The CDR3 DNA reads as TGTGCTCTTGGGGAACTTATTCCTACGGCTGGGACACCGTCGAAGTACACCGATAGACTCATCTTT.

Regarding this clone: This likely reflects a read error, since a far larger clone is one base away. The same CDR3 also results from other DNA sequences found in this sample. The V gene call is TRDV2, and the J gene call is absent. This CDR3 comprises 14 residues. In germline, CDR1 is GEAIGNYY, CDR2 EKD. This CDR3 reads CACADLLTVGKLIF. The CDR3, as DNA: TGTGCCTGTGCAGACCTGCTAACGGTGGGTAAACTCATCTTC.

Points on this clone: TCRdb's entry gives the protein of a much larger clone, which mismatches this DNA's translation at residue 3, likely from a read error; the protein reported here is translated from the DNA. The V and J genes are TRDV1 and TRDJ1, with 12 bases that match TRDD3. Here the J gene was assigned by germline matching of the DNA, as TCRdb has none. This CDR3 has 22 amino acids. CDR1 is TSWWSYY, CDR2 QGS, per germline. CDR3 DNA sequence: TGTGCTCCTGGGGAATCCTTCTCTTCCTCGCTACTGGGGGATACTGGGACCGATAAACTCATCTTT. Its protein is CAPGESFSSSLLGDTGTDKLIF.

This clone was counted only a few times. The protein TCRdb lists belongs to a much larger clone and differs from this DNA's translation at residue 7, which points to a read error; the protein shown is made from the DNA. The DNA for the CDR3 is TGTGCCTGTGACACGCGGGAATACCAAGGGGCTGGTAAACTCATCTTT. Its translation: CACDTREYQGAGKLIF. The chain is built from TRDV2 and TRDJ1, with no clear D. Since TCRdb gives no J gene, matching the DNA to germline was used here to assign it. The CDR3 extends over 16 amino acids. Germline-derived CDR1 and CDR2 are GEAIGNYY and EKD. V lost 1 base, J lost 7 bases, and 21 bases lay in between.

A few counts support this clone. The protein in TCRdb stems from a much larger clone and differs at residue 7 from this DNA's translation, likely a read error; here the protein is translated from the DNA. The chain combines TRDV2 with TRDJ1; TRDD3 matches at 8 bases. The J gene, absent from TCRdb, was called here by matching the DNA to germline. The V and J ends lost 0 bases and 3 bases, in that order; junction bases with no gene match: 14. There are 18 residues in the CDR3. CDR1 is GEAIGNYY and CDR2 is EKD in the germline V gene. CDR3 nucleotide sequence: TGTGCCTGTGACACCCTCAGGGATACGCTTCCCGTCGCCGATAAACTCATCTTT. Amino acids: CACDTLRDTLPVADKLIF.

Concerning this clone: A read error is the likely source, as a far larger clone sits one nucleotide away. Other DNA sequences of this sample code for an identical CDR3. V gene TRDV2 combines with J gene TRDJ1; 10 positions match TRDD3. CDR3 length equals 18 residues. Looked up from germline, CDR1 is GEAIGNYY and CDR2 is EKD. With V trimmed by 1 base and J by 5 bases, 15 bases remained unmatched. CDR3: CACDTVFGGYARSDKLIF. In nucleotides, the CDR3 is TGTGCCTGTGACACGGTATTCGGGGGATACGCTCGGAGTGATAAACTCATCTTT.

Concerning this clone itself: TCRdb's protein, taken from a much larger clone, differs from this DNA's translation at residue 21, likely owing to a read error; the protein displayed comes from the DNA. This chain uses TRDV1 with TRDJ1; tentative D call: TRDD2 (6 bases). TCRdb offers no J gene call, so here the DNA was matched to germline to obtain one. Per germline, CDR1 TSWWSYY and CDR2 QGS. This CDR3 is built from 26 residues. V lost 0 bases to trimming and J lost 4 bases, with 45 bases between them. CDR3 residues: CALGELRGLPQASGTCVTLTDDKLIF. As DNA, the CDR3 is TGTGCTCTTGGGGAACTGCGCGGCCTTCCCCAAGCATCAGGGACCTGTGTTACCCTGACCGACGATAAACTCATCTTT.

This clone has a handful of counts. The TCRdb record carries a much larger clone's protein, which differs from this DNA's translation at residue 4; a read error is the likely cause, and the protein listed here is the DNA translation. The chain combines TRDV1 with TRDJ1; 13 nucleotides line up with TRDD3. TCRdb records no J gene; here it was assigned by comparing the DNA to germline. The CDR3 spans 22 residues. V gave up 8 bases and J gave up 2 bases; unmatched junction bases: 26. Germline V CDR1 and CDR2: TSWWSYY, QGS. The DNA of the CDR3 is TGTGCTCTTACCGCCCCTTTCCTACGTCAGCCCGTACTGGGGGATACGACCGATAAACTCATCTTT. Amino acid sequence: CALTAPFLRQPVLGDTTDKLIF.

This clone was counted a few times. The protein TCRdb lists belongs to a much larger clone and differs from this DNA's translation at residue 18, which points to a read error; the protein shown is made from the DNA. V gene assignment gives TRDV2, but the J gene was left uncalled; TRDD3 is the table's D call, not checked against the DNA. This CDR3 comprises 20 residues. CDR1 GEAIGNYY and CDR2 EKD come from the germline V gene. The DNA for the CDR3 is TGTGCCTGTGACCCGCTTTATGTTACTGGGGGATATACTTCATCCGATAAACACATCTTT. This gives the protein CACDPLYVTGGYTSSDKHIF.

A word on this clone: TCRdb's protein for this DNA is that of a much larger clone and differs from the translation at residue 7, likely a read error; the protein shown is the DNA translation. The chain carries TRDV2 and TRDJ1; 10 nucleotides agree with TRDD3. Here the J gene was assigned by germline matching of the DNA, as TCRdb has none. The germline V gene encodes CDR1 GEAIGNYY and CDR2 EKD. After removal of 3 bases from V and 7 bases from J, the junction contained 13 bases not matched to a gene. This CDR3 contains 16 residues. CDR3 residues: CACDAFCGGYSSKLIF. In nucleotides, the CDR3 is TGTGCCTGTGACGCTTTCTGTGGGGGATACTCCTCTAAACTCATCTTT.

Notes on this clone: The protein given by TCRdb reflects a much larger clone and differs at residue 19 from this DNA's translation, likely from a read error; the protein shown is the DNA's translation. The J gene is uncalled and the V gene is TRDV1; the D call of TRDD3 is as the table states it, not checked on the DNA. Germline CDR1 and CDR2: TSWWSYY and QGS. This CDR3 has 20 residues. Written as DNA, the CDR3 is TGTGCTCTTGGGGAACTAAGGAGGTCTATGGGGGATACGCACACCGATAAACTCACCTTT. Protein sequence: CALGELRRSMGDTHTDKLTF.

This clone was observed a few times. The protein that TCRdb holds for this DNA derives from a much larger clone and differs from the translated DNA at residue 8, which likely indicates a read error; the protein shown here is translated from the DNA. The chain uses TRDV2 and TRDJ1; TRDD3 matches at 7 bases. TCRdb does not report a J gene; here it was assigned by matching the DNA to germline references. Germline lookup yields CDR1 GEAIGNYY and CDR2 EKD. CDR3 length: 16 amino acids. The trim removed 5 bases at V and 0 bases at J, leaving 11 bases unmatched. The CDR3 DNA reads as TGTGCCTGTGTCAGTACTGGGGAAGCGTACACCGATAAACTCATCTTT. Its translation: CACVSTGEAYTDKLIF.

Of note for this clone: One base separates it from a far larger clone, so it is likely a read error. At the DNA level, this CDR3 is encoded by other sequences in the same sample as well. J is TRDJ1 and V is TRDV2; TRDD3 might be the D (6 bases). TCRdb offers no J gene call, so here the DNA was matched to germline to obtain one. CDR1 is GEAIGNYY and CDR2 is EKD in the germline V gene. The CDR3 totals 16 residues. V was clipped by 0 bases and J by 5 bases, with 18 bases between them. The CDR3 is CACDTATSTGTDKLIF. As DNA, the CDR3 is TGTGCCTGTGACACCGCCACCTCTACTGGGACAGATAAACTCATCTTT.

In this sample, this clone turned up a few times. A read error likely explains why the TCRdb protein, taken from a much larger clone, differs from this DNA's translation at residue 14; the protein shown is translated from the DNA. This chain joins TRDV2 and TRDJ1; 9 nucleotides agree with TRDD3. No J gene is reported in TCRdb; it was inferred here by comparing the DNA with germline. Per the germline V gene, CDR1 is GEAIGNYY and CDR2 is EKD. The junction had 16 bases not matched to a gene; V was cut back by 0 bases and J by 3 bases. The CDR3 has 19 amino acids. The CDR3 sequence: CACDTVGGYSVGIADKLIF. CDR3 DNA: TGTGCCTGTGACACCGTTGGGGGATATAGTGTGGGCATAGCCGATAAACTCATCTTT.

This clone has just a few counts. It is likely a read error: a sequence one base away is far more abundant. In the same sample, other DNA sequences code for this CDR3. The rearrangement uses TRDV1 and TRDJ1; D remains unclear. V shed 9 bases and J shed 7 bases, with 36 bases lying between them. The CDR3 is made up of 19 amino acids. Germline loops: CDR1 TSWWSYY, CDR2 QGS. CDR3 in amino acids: CALASALRLGAPPAGKLIF. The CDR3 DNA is TGTGCTCTCGCGTCAGCACTCCGTCTCGGGGCCCCTCCTGCGGGTAAACTCATCTTT.

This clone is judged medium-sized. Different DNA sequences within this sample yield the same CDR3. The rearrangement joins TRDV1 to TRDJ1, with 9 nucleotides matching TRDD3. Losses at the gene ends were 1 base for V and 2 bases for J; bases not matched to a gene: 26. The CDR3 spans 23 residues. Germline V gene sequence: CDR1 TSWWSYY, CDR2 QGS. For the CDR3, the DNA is TGTGCTCTTGGGGAACACAGGAACCTACGCCGTAACTGGGGGAACCCGTGGACCGATAAACTCATCTTT. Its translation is CALGEHRNLRRNWGNPWTDKLIF.

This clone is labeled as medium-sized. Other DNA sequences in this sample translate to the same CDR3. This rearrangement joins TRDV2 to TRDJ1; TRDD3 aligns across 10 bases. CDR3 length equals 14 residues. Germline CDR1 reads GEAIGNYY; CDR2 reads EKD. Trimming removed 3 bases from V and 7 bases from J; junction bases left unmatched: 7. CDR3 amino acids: CACDELGDSSKLIF. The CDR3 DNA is TGTGCCTGTGACGAACTGGGGGATTCGAGTAAACTCATCTTT.

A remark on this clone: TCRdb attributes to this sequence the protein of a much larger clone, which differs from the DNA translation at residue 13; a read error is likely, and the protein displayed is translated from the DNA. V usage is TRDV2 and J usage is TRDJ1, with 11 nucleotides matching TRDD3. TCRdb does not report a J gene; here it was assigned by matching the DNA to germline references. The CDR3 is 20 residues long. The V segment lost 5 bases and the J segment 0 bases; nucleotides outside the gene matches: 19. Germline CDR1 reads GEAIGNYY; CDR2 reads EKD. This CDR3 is CACVAGVLGDKGSYTDKLIF. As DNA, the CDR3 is TGTGCCTGTGTTGCCGGGGTACTGGGGGATAAAGGGAGTTACACCGATAAACTCATCTTT.